This T cell receptor beta chain was captured in a study of shared clonotypes between healthy human individuals. V dropped 2 bases and J dropped 3 bases, with 10 bases sitting between them. The CDR3 spans 14 residues. Germline V CDR1 and CDR2: KGHSH, LQKENI. Produced via immunoSEQ multiplex PCR; TCRdb's table is partial and in-frame only. The sample has millions of clones, 95% seen once. This receptor was identified in a young man in good health. Sequencing input: naive CD4+ T cells sorted from blood. Subset specified: CD45RA+ positively selected. The gene calls are TRBV18 and TRBJ1-2; D is uncertain. This CDR3 reads CASSPGVLDYGYTF. DNA of the CDR3: TGTGCCAGCTCACCAGGGGTTTTGGACTATGGCTACACCTTC.